The next 19 T cell receptor beta chains were all read from a single sample in a study of T-cell memory formation after mild COVID-19. TCRdb reprocessed the 5' RACE reads via MiXCR and lists one record per CDR3 protein. The table has roughly 480,000 distinct CDR3 sequences, more than 20% seen once. Sequenced sample: PBMCs or a T cell subset sorted from them (not recorded which). The receptors were sampled from an adult woman who had mild COVID-19 (a few samples of this study predate the infection). Cell type and time point are not known.

This clonotype was seen a handful of times. The V and J genes are TRBV5-6 and TRBJ2-3; a possible D gene is TRBD1 (5 bases). The CDR3 runs to 14 residues. V lost 3 bases to trimming and J lost 2 bases, with 10 bases between them. Germline V lookup: CDR1 SGHDT, CDR2 YYEEEE. The CDR3 spells CASSWGSDTDTQYF. The CDR3 nucleotides read TGTGCCAGCAGCTGGGGCAGCGACACAGATACGCAGTATTTT.

The V call is TRBV7-2, the J call TRBJ2-7; 8 nucleotides align to TRBD1. V dropped 1 base and J dropped 2; count of bases not matched to a gene: 4. The CDR3 is 15 residues long. CDR1 is SGHTA and CDR2 is FQGNSA in the germline V gene. CDR3 region: CASSLGWTGTYEQYF. CDR3 coding DNA: TGTGCCAGCAGCTTAGGGTGGACAGGGACCTACGAGCAGTACTTC.

The rearrangement links TRBV7-2 to TRBJ1-1; no definite D call. The CDR3 is 14 residues long. Trimming shortened V by 3 bases and J by 0 bases, and 8 bases separated the two germline ends. From germline, CDR1 is SGHTA and CDR2 FQGNSA. CDR3 amino acids: CASSFLIMNTEAFF. In nucleotides, the CDR3 is TGTGCCAGCAGCTTCCTAATAATGAACACTGAAGCTTTCTTT.

The chain combines TRBV12-3 or TRBV12-4 with TRBJ2-2; D ambiguous. V was pared by 7 bases and J by 0 bases, with 6 bases between. This CDR3 is 13 amino acids long. In DNA, the CDR3 is TGTGCCAGCAACGGAGCGAACACCGGGGAGCTGTTTTTT. Translation gives CASNGANTGELFF.

This rearrangement joins TRBV6-4 to TRBJ2-1; 13 bases fit TRBD2. The V gene's germline CDR1 is MRHNA and CDR2 SNTAGT. With 5 bases clipped from V and 5 bases from J, the junction kept 3 bases outside the gene matches. There are 15 residues in the CDR3. For the CDR3, the DNA is TGTGCCAGCAGTTTACTAGCGGGAGGGGACAATGAGCAGTTCTTC. Protein: CASSLLAGGDNEQFF.

The genes are TRBV7-6 and TRBJ2-2; D remains ambiguous. Looked up from germline, CDR1 is SGHVS and CDR2 is FNYEAQ. Trimming left V 4 bases short and J 7 bases short, with 10 bases between. This CDR3 comprises 13 residues. CDR3 loop: CASSSLGNGELFF. The CDR3 region has the DNA TGTGCCAGCAGCTCCCTTGGAAACGGGGAGCTGTTTTTT.

This clonotype was detected only a few times. The chain carries TRBV5-1 and TRBJ2-2; D gene ambiguous. Trimming removed 7 bases at V and 0 bases at J, with 10 bases between. CDR3 length equals 14 residues. In germline, CDR1 is SGHRS, CDR2 YFSETQ. The CDR3 DNA reads TGCGCCAGCCTCTTATCACCGAACACCGGGGAGCTGTTTTTT. It codes for CASLLSPNTGELFF.

This clonotype was seen a few times. The chain couples TRBV18 to TRBJ1-1; maybe TRBD1 (5 bases). Germline values: CDR1 KGHSH, CDR2 LQKENI. This CDR3 spans 14 amino acids. Trimming took 2 bases from V and 4 from J, leaving 11 bases between them. CDR3 coding DNA: TGTGCCAGCTCACCAAGGAGGGGCAGCACTGAAGCTTTCTTT. Its translation: CASSPRRGSTEAFF.

The V call is TRBV7-9, the J call TRBJ2-5; 9 nucleotides agree with TRBD2. Looked up from germline, CDR1 is SEHNR and CDR2 is FQNEAQ (reference sequence). CDR3 length equals 15 residues. V lost 4 bases, J lost 5 bases, and 8 bases stayed unmatched. CDR3 amino acids: CASSSPSGTGETQYF. The CDR3 nucleotides are TGTGCCAGCAGCTCTCCTAGCGGGACGGGGGAGACCCAGTACTTC.

The V call is TRBV14, the J call TRBJ1-1; maybe TRBD1 (6 bases). The germline V gene has CDR1 SGHDN and CDR2 FVKESK. Trimming cost V 7 bases and J 4 bases, with 13 bases left between them. CDR3 size: 13 residues. In nucleotides, the CDR3 is TGTGCCAGCACCCCGGGAGGGGGCACTGAAGCTTTCTTT. This gives the protein CASTPGGGTEAFF. Full variable domain (missing parts from reference TRBV14 and TRBJ1-1): EAGVTQFPSHSVIEKGQTVTLRCDPISGHDNLYWYRRVMGKEIKFLLHFVKESKQDESGMPNNRFLAERTGGTYSTLKVQPAELEDSGVYFCASTPGGGTEAFFGQGTRLTVV.

The genes are TRBV18 and TRBJ2-7; TRBD2 agrees at 12 bases. The V and J ends lost 4 bases and 2 bases, in that order; junction bases with no gene match: 3. The CDR3 has 15 residues. Germline CDR1 KGHSH, CDR2 LQKENI. The CDR3 DNA reads TGTGCCAGCTCACGAGGACTAGCGGGGACCTACGAGCAGTACTTC. It specifies CASSRGLAGTYEQYF.

This clonotype has a handful of counts. This sequence joins TRBV6-6 and TRBJ2-3; D not resolved. The ends were cut back, 11 bases at V and 2 bases at J, with 14 bases in the middle. Germline V gives CDR1 MNHNY, CDR2 SVGAGI (reference sequence). The CDR3 covers 13 residues. The CDR3 bases are TGTGCCTCTACGAGGCACACCACAGATACGCAGTATTTT. Protein product: CASTRHTTDTQYF.

Only a few counts were recorded for this clonotype. The chain combines TRBV20-1 with TRBJ2-7; 8 bases fit TRBD2. The CDR3 consists of 14 residues. CDR1 is DFQATT and CDR2 is SNEGSKA in the germline V gene (reference sequence). V was pared by 7 bases and J by 2 bases, with 10 bases of the junction left unmatched. CDR3 sequence: CSVLGRLATYEQYF. The DNA for the CDR3 is TGCAGTGTACTAGGGAGACTAGCGACCTACGAGCAGTACTTC.

This clonotype was observed a few times. J is TRBJ1-2 and V is TRBV11-1; the D gene is possibly TRBD1 (5 bases). Germline V gene data show CDR1 as SGHAT and CDR2 as FQDESV (reference sequence). The V end lost 5 bases, the J end lost 3 bases, and 13 bases lay between the germline ends. The CDR3 is 14 residues long. CDR3 protein: CASSQISRDYGYTF. The CDR3 bases are TGTGCCAGCAGCCAAATATCCAGGGACTATGGCTACACCTTC. The full variable domain, with the rest looked up from reference TRBV11-1 and TRBJ1-2, is EAEVAQSPRYKITEKSQAVAFWCDPISGHATLYWYRQILGQGPELLVQFQDESVVDDSQLPKDRFSAERLKGVDSTLKIQPAELGDSAMYLCASSQISRDYGYTFGSGTRLTVV.

This clonotype occurred a few times. The V and J genes are TRBV5-1 and TRBJ2-6; 8 bases line up with TRBD1. Germline V lookup: CDR1 SGHRS, CDR2 YFSETQ. The CDR3 length is 18 residues. Trimming cost V 0 bases and J 0 bases; bases outside gene matches: 5. This CDR3 is CASSLGTGLGSGANVLTF. The CDR3, as DNA: TGCGCCAGCAGCTTGGGGACAGGGCTTGGCTCTGGGGCCAACGTCCTGACTTTC.

This clonotype was seen a handful of times. This clone may be a read error of a much larger clone one base away. This chain links TRBV7-8 with TRBJ2-1; TRBD1 agrees at 8 bases. The V gene end was trimmed by 5 bases and the J gene end by 5 bases; junction bases not matched to a gene: 5. The CDR3 is 14 residues long. Germline-derived CDR1 and CDR2 are SGHVS and FQNEAQ. This CDR3 is CASSPWTGNNEQFF. In DNA form, the CDR3 reads TGTGCCAGCAGCCCCTGGACAGGGAACAATGAGCAGTTCTTC.

The chain recombines TRBV3-1 with TRBJ1-2; weak D call: TRBD1 (5 bases). The CDR3 totals 18 residues. Trimming pared 0 bases from V and 6 bases from J, leaving 23 bases between. CDR1 and CDR2 (germline): LGHDT, YNNKEL (reference sequence). The CDR3 sequence is CASSQDLYKVAGFHGYTF. As DNA, the CDR3 is TGTGCCAGCAGCCAAGATTTGTATAAGGTGGCAGGGTTCCATGGCTACACCTTC.

This clonotype was recorded a few times. The CDR3 here is CSALAGGSTDTQYF. The CDR3 DNA reads TGCAGCGCATTAGCGGGGGGGAGCACAGATACGCAGTATTTT. This chain joins TRBV29-1 and TRBJ2-3; 11 nucleotides match TRBD2. CDR3 length: 14 amino acids. Per the germline V gene, CDR1 is SQVTM and CDR2 is ANQGSEA. V gave up 7 bases and J gave up 0 bases; unmatched junction bases: 3.

In this sample, this clonotype turned up many times. V usage is TRBV19 and J usage is TRBJ1-5; D is perhaps TRBD1 (5 bases). V gave up 4 bases and J gave up 3 bases, with 13 bases separating them. The CDR3 consists of 15 residues. Germline V lookup: CDR1 LNHDA, CDR2 SQIVND (reference sequence). CDR3 in DNA: TGTGCCAGTAGTAGCCTGGAAGGGGACAATCAGCCCCAGCATTTT. Translated: CASSSLEGDNQPQHF.